This TCR beta chain emerged from a study of T cell responses to AZD1222 COVID-19 vaccine. Generated by immunoSEQ multiplex PCR, the TCRdb table keeps only in-frame clones and is missing some. The table includes some 190,000 clones, about nine tenths detected once. The V gene's germline CDR1 is SGHAT and CDR2 FQNNGV. The ends were cut back, 1 base at V and 3 bases at J, with 9 bases in the middle. CDR3 length: 14 amino acids. The specimen was peripheral blood, collected 28 days after the second AZD1222 dose. This chain joins TRBV11-2 and TRBJ1-2, with a tentative D call TRBD1 (6 bases). The receptor comes from an adult who received the AZD1222 COVID-19 vaccine. Here the CDR3 DNA reads TGTGCCAGCAGCTTAGGGACAGTAGACTATGGCTACACCTTC. It specifies CASSLGTVDYGYTF.